The 29 T cell receptor beta chains below come from one sample, sequenced in a study of T-cell reconstitution after alpha-beta-depleted transplantation in children. Unique molecular identifiers were incorporated into the prepared TCRbeta library. A single record per CDR3 protein comes from TCRdb applying MiXCR to the PCR reads. The data contain under 750,000 distinct CDR3 sequences, roughly 24% of them seen just once; the ten biggest clones take up 11% to 15%. The sample here was PBMCs, mostly from graft donor cells, taken 360 days after TCRalphabeta/CD19-depleted stem cell transplant. The receptor set was obtained from a boy younger than two who had a stem cell transplant for acute myeloid leukemia, so the T cells may come from the graft donor.

This clonotype was seen ten or more times. This chain uses TRBV14 with TRBJ2-1, with D perhaps matching TRBD1 (6 bases). The V end lost 4 bases, the J end lost 4 bases, and 14 bases lay between the germline ends. Germline CDR1 is SGHDN and CDR2 is FVKESK. The CDR3 is made up of 15 amino acids. The CDR3 loop reads CASSLTGTRYNEQFF. The CDR3 DNA reads as TGTGCCAGCAGCCTTACCGGGACAAGGTACAATGAGCAGTTCTTC.

This clonotype came up a few times. Here the CDR3 DNA reads TGTGCCAGCAGCCCCCCTCCCAGTTTTTCACCCCTCCACTTT. Translation gives CASSPPPSFSPLHF. The chain links TRBV7-2 to TRBJ1-6; D not resolved. Germline V gives CDR1 SGHTA, CDR2 FQGNSA. V was clipped by 5 bases and J by 9 bases, with 14 bases between them. The CDR3 runs to 14 residues.

This clonotype was recorded many times. V and J are TRBV6-5 and TRBJ2-5; D may be TRBD1 or TRBD2 (6 bases each). CDR3 length equals 14 residues. The V gene's germline CDR1 is MNHEY and CDR2 SVGAGI. Trimming left V 2 bases short and J 5 bases short, with 12 bases between. Here the CDR3 reads CASSYTGAGETQYF. CDR3 in DNA: TGTGCCAGCAGTTACACGGGGGCCGGGGAGACCCAGTACTTC.

CDR3 sequence: CSAGPSSGRIHPGELFF. As DNA, the CDR3 is TGCAGCGCGGGACCCTCTAGCGGGCGGATTCACCCCGGGGAGCTGTTTTTT. The gene calls are TRBV29-1 and TRBJ2-2; TRBD2 aligns across 8 bases. The junction had 19 bases not matched to a gene; V was cut back by 7 bases and J by 6 bases. The CDR3 extends over 17 amino acids. CDR1 and CDR2 (germline): SQVTM, ANQGSEA.

The J gene is TRBJ2-1, the V gene TRBV6-2 or TRBV6-3; no clear D gene. The CDR3 has 15 amino acids. Trimming left V 2 bases short and J 6 bases short, with 14 bases between. Looked up from germline, CDR1 is MNHEY and CDR2 is SVGEGT. The CDR3 loop reads CASSYVGILPNEQFF. In nucleotides, the CDR3 is TGTGCCAGCAGTTACGTGGGGATCCTCCCCAATGAGCAGTTCTTC.

The rearrangement joins TRBV12-3 or TRBV12-4 to TRBJ1-6; D not certain. The CDR3 has 12 amino acids. The V end lost 2 bases, the J end lost 10 bases, and 6 bases lay between the germline ends. The DNA of the CDR3 is TGTGCCAGCAGTTTACACGGATCACCCCTCCACTTT. This translates into CASSLHGSPLHF.

A few counts support this clonotype. V is TRBV20-1 and J is TRBJ2-2, with 13 positions matching TRBD2. Germline loops: CDR1 DFQATT, CDR2 SNEGSKA (reference sequence). V was clipped by 5 bases and J by 4 bases; unmatched bases: 13. This CDR3 has 18 residues. DNA for the CDR3: TGCAGTGCTTCCGGATCGGGACTAGCGGGGCGTTTCACCGGGGAGCTGTTTTTT. Translating it yields CSASGSGLAGRFTGELFF.

There are a few counts of this clonotype. The gene calls are TRBV15 and TRBJ2-7; the D gene is possibly TRBD1 (8 bases). The germline V gene encodes CDR1 LNHNV and CDR2 YYDKDF (reference sequence). V lost 0 bases, J lost 2 bases, and 17 bases lay in between. This CDR3 spans 17 amino acids. In DNA, the CDR3 is TGTGCCACCAGCAGAGACTTTGGACAGGGAGGGACCTACGAGCAGTACGTC. Translated, it gives CATSRDFGQGGTYEQYV.

This clonotype was observed many times. CDR3: CASSYGREQFF. DNA of the CDR3: TGTGCCAGCAGTTACGGGCGTGAGCAGTTCTTC. The chain uses TRBV6-6 and TRBJ2-1; D is undetermined. The CDR3 has 11 amino acids. The V and J ends lost 2 bases and 9 bases respectively, with 5 bases between them. Germline CDR1 is MNHNY and CDR2 is SVGAGI (reference sequence).

In DNA form, the CDR3 reads TGTGCCAGTAGTACCCCCGGGACTAGCGGGGGACGCAACACCGGGGAGCTGTTTTTT. Translation: CASSTPGTSGGRNTGELFF. The chain recombines TRBV19 with TRBJ2-2; 14 bases map to TRBD2. The J segment lost 2 bases and the V segment lost 4 bases, leaving 9 bases of the junction unmatched. The CDR3 covers 19 residues. Germline lookup yields CDR1 LNHDA and CDR2 SQIVND (reference sequence).

This clonotype was detected only a few times. The chain is built from TRBV29-1 and TRBJ2-5, with D possibly matching TRBD1 (7 bases). CDR1 and CDR2 from the germline V gene are SQVTM and ANQGSEA. V lost 7 bases and J lost 5, with 20 bases in between. CDR3 length equals 14 residues. CDR3 in DNA: TGCAGCGCTGGCAAGCCAGGGGGGCGGGAGACCCAGTACTTC. Translation: CSAGKPGGRETQYF.

Many counts were recorded for this clonotype. The gene calls are TRBV29-1 and TRBJ2-7; D might be TRBD1 (6 bases). The V gene lost 6 bases and the J gene lost 6 bases, with 18 bases spanning the gap. The length of the CDR3 is 13 residues. The germline V gene has CDR1 SQVTM and CDR2 ANQGSEA. The CDR3 bases are TGCAGCGTGACGCCGGACAGTCGTGGCGAGCAGTACTTC. This sequence encodes CSVTPDSRGEQYF.

This clonotype has ten or more counts. The chain uses TRBV20-1 and TRBJ2-7; D call uncertain. Germline V gene lookup returns CDR1 DFQATT and CDR2 SNEGSKA (reference sequence). This CDR3 contains 13 residues. V gave up 4 bases and J gave up 1 base, with 11 bases separating them. The CDR3 sequence is CSAKPTSSYEQYF. Written as DNA, the CDR3 is TGCAGTGCTAAACCGACATCGTCCTACGAGCAGTACTTC.

In its sample, this clonotype was seen a few times. The chain has TRBV29-1 and TRBJ2-3; maybe TRBD1 (6 bases). The CDR3 consists of 14 residues. V was cut by 7 bases and J by 2 bases, with 16 bases left in between. Germline V gene sequence: CDR1 SQVTM, CDR2 ANQGSEA. DNA of the CDR3: TGCAGCGCCGTAGCCACAGGGTCCACAGATACGCAGTATTTT. Protein product: CSAVATGSTDTQYF.

This clonotype was observed once. This chain joins TRBV11-3 and TRBJ2-7, with D possibly TRBD2 on 5 matching bases. Germline CDR1 SGHNT, CDR2 YENEEA. V was pared by 6 bases and J by 2 bases, with 17 bases between. The CDR3 totals 15 residues. The DNA of the CDR3 is TGTGCCAGCAGGAGGGAGTCCAATCTCCCCTACGAGCAGTACTTC. It specifies CASRRESNLPYEQYF.

The chain is built from TRBV6-5 and TRBJ2-3, with D perhaps given as TRBD1 or TRBD2 (5 bases each). This CDR3 has 19 residues. Germline lookup yields CDR1 MNHEY and CDR2 SVGAGI. V was pared by 2 bases and J by 1 base, with 22 bases between. The CDR3 sequence: CASSYTSPFTGTRTDTQYF. The CDR3 coding sequence is TGTGCCAGCAGTTACACATCCCCCTTCACGGGGACCCGCACAGATACGCAGTATTTT.

CDR3 in DNA: TGTGCCAGCACCGGCCTAGCGGGGACTTACAATGAGCAGTTCTTC. This codes for CASTGLAGTYNEQFF. This chain uses TRBV5-5 with TRBJ2-1; TRBD2 matches 9 bases. J lost 4 bases, V lost 6 bases, and 8 bases had no gene match. Germline V CDR1 and CDR2: SGHKS, YYEKEE (reference sequence). The CDR3 spans 15 residues.

This clonotype was picked up many times. This rearrangement joins TRBV11-2 to TRBJ2-7, with TRBD2 matching 11 bases. The CDR3 sequence is 18 residues long. V shed 1 base, J shed 1 base, and the junction held 9 bases outside the gene matches. Germline lookup yields CDR1 SGHAT and CDR2 FQNNGV. The CDR3 nucleotides are TGTGCCAGCAGCTTAGGCCTAGCGGGGGGCGTCATATCCTACGAGCAGTACTTC. It encodes CASSLGLAGGVISYEQYF.

The gene calls are TRBV5-4 and TRBJ2-7; a possible D gene is TRBD2 (5 bases). The length of the CDR3 is 16 residues. V lost 1 base, J lost 3 bases, and 17 bases lay in between. Germline loops: CDR1 SGHNT, CDR2 YYREEE (reference sequence). The CDR3 loop is CASSLNPTTMIYEQYV. CDR3 nucleotide sequence: TGTGCCAGCAGCTTGAACCCGACTACAATGATCTACGAGCAGTACGTC.

As concerns this clonotype: This may be a read error: a much more frequent sequence differs by one nucleotide. This rearrangement joins TRBV12-3 or TRBV12-4 to TRBJ1-3; the D gene is possibly TRBD1 (5 bases). The CDR3 spans 15 residues. Trimming took off 10 bases at V and 0 bases at J, with 16 bases between the two ends. For the CDR3, the DNA is TGTGCCAACAGACAGACGGCCAACTCTGGAAACACCATATATTTT. This codes for CANRQTANSGNTIYF.

This clonotype was seen only a few times. The gene calls are TRBV20-1 and TRBJ2-1; D ambiguous. The length of the CDR3 is 11 residues. The germline V gene encodes CDR1 DFQATT and CDR2 SNEGSKA (reference sequence). Trimming left V 3 bases short and J 6 bases short, with 6 bases between. For the CDR3, the DNA is TGCAGTGCTAGGCCTTTCAATGAGCAGTTCTTC. Protein product: CSARPFNEQFF.

J is TRBJ2-7 and V is TRBV20-1; 8 nucleotides align to TRBD1. CDR3 length: 13 amino acids. Trimming removed 5 bases from V and 3 bases from J; junction bases left unmatched: 6. CDR1 and CDR2 from the germline V gene are DFQATT and SNEGSKA (reference sequence). The CDR3 DNA is TGCAGTGCTGAGACAGGGGCCAGCTACGAGCAGTACTTC. Residues: CSAETGASYEQYF.

The rearrangement joins TRBV6-2 or TRBV6-3 to TRBJ2-7, with 9 bases lining up with TRBD1. The length of the CDR3 is 14 residues. Germline lookup yields CDR1 MNHEY and CDR2 SVGEGT. Trimming took 6 bases from V and 5 from J; bases not matched to a gene: 8. The CDR3 sequence: CASRNRDRDNEQYF. CDR3 DNA sequence: TGTGCCAGCAGGAACCGGGACAGGGACAACGAGCAGTACTTC.

The V call is TRBV19, the J call TRBJ2-3; unclear D gene. Germline lookup yields CDR1 LNHDA and CDR2 SQIVND (reference sequence). V was pared by 4 bases and J by 0 bases, with 14 bases between. The CDR3 contains 16 residues. The CDR3 loop reads CASSRGRKTSTDTQYF. The CDR3 region has the DNA TGTGCCAGTAGTAGAGGACGGAAGACTAGCACAGATACGCAGTATTTT.

This clonotype has just a few counts. This chain uses TRBV12-3 or TRBV12-4 with TRBJ2-1; 7 bases line up with TRBD1. With 7 bases clipped from V and 8 bases from J, the junction kept 8 bases outside the gene matches. The CDR3 is 13 amino acids. In DNA form, the CDR3 reads TGTGCCAGCAACAGACAGGGTCGGGATGAGCAGTTCTTC. Encoded protein: CASNRQGRDEQFF.

The rearrangement links TRBV4-3 to TRBJ2-1; either TRBD1 or TRBD2 may supply D (5 bases each). CDR1 and CDR2 from the germline V gene are LGHNA and YSLEER. The CDR3 sequence is 15 residues long. Trimming left V 5 bases short and J 7 bases short, with 18 bases between. The CDR3 protein is CASSVGRGVENEQFF. The DNA for the CDR3 is TGCGCCAGCAGCGTCGGTAGAGGGGTGGAGAATGAGCAGTTCTTC.

This rearrangement joins TRBV7-9 to TRBJ1-2, with D possibly TRBD1 on 6 matching bases. The ends were cut back, 3 bases at V and 3 bases at J, with 11 bases in the middle. Per the germline V gene, CDR1 is SEHNR and CDR2 is FQNEAQ (reference sequence). The CDR3 length is 14 residues. The CDR3 DNA follows: TGTGCCAGCAGCTTGGGGACACTCTACTATGGCTACACCTTC. It yields the protein CASSLGTLYYGYTF.

This chain joins TRBV3-1 and TRBJ2-6, with D hard to call. Between the trimmed V and J ends, which lost 2 bases and 4 bases, there was a span of 9 bases. Per germline, CDR1 LGHDT and CDR2 YNNKEL (reference sequence). This CDR3 comprises 15 residues. Here the CDR3 reads CASSQTGYGANVLTF. The CDR3 bases are TGTGCCAGCAGCCAAACTGGGTACGGGGCCAACGTCCTGACTTTC.

This clonotype was recorded at least ten times. This chain joins TRBV7-9 and TRBJ2-5, with 8 bases fitting TRBD2. V trimming: 5 bases; J trimming: 1 base; junction bases outside the gene matches: 6. Germline CDR1 SEHNR, CDR2 FQNEAQ (reference sequence). This CDR3 is 15 amino acids long. Written as DNA, the CDR3 is TGTGCCAGCAGCGCCTTAGCGGGGCTCCAAGAGACCCAGTACTTC. Amino acid sequence: CASSALAGLQETQYF.